This TCR beta chain is drawn from a study of shared clonotypes between healthy human individuals. Overall study: Three CD4 naive, three CD4 memory, two CD8 naive and one CD8 memory plate were used per donor. Study-level findings and limits: The small donor group covered limited genetic and exposure diversity. Clonotype sharing among donors, it was expected, would be affected by sequencing depth.

The naive CD8 population came from CD45RO-negative cells selected for CCR7, without terminally differentiated effector memory CD45RA+ cells. Trimming cost V 5 bases and J 3 bases; bases outside gene matches: 11. Germline values: CDR1 SEHNR, CDR2 FQNEAQ (reference sequence). This CDR3 is built from 16 residues. About this clone: As yet, its antigen is unknown.

Using immunoSEQ multiplex PCR, the repertoire was profiled, and TCRdb retains in-frame clones only, with some absent. The table shows just over 2,000,000 clones, with around 96% occurring only once. This chain links TRBV7-9 with TRBJ2-5, with 8 bases fitting TRBD1. Sequencing used naive CD8+ T cells sorted from blood. The receptor was derived from a young man in good health. The DNA for the CDR3 is TGTGCCAGCAGCCACTCGACAGGGGAATGGAAAGAGACCCAGTACTTC. Translated, it gives CASSHSTGEWKETQYF.